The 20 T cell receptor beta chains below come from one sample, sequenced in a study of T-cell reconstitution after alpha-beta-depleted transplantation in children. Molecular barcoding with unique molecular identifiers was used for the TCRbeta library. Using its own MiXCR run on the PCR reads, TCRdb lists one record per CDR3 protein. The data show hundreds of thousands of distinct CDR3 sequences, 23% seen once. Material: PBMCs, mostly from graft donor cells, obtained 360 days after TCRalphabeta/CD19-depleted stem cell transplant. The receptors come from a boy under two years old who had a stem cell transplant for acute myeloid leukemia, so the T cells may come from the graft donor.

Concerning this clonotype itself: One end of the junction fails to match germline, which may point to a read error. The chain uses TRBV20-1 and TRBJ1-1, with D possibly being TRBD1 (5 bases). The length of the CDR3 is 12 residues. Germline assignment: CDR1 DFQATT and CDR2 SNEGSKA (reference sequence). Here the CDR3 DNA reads TGCAGTGCTAGTGGCCGACGCGGGGTGGGGGGTTTT. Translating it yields CSASGRRGVGGF.

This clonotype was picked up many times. CDR3 in amino acids: CASRPTGPNEQFF. The CDR3 coding sequence is TGTGCCAGCAGACCGACAGGTCCAAATGAGCAGTTCTTC. This chain joins TRBV6-5 and TRBJ2-1; possibly TRBD1 for D (6 bases). CDR3 length equals 13 residues. Trimming took 6 bases from V and 7 from J, leaving 13 bases between them. Germline V gene lookup returns CDR1 MNHEY and CDR2 SVGAGI.

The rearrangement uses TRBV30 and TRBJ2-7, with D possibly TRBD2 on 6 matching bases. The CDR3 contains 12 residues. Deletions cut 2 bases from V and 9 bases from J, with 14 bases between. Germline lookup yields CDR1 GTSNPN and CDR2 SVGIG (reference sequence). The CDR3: CAWSSPLGGQYF. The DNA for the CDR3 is TGTGCCTGGAGTTCCCCTTTGGGAGGGCAGTACTTC.

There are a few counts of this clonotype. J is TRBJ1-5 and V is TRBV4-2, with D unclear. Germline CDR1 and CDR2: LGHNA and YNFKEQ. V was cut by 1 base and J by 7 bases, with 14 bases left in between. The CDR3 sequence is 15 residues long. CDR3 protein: CASSQVLVGGQPQHF. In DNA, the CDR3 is TGTGCCAGCAGCCAAGTGTTGGTGGGTGGACAGCCCCAGCATTTT.

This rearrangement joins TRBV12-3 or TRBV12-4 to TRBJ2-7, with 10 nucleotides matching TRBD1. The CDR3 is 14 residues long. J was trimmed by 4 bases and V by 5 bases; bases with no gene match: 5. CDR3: CASSPDRGRYEQYF. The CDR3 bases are TGTGCCAGCAGTCCGGACAGGGGGAGGTACGAGCAGTACTTC.

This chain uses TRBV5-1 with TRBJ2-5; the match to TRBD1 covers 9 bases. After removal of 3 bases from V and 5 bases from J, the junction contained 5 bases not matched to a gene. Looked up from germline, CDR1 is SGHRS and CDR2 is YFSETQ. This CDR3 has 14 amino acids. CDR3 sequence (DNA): TGCGCCAGCAGCTCCGACAGGGGGGAGGAGACCCAGTACTTC. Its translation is CASSSDRGEETQYF.

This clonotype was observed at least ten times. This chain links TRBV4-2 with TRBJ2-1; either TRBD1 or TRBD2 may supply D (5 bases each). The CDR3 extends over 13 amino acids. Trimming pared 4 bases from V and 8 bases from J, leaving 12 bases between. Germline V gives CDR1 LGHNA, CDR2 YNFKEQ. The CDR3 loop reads CASSPPLGDEQFF. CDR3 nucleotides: TGTGCCAGCAGCCCCCCATTGGGGGATGAGCAGTTCTTC.

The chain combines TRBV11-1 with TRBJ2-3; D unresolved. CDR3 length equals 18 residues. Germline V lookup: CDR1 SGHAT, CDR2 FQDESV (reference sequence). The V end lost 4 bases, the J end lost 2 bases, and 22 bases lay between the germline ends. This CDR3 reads CASSSLVGNYPYTDTQYF. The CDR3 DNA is TGTGCCAGCAGCTCGCTGGTTGGGAACTACCCCTACACAGATACGCAGTATTTT.

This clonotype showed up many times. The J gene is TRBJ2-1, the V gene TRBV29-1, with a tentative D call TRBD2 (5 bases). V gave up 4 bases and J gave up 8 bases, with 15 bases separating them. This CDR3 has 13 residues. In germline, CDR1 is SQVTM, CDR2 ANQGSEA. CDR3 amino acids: CSVGGRFSDEQFF. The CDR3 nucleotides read TGCAGCGTTGGGGGTAGGTTTAGCGATGAGCAGTTCTTC.

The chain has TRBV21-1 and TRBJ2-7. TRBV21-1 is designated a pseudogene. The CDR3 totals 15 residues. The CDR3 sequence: CASSKGVQTFYEQYV. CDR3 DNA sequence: TGTGCCAGCAGCAAAGGCGTACAGACCTTCTACGAGCAGTACGTC.

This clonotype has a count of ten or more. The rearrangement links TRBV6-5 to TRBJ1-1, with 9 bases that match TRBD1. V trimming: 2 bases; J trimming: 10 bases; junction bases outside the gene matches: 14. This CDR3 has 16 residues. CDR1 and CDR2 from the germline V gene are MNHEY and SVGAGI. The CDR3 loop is CASSYDSGTGSIGAFF. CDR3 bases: TGTGCCAGCAGTTACGACTCCGGGACAGGGAGCATAGGAGCTTTCTTT.

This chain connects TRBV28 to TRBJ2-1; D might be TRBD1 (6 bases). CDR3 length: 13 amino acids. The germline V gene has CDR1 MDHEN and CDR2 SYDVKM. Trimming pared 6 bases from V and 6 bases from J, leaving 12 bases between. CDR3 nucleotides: TGTGCCAGCAGCATCCGGGACACCAATGAGCAGTTCTTC. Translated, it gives CASSIRDTNEQFF.

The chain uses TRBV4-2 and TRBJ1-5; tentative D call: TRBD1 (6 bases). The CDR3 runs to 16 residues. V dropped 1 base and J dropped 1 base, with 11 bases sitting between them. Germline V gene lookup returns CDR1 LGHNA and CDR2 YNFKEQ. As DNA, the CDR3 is TGTGCCAGCAGCCAAGGGGGGGCGGGAAGCAATCAGCCCCAGCATTTT. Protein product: CASSQGGAGSNQPQHF.

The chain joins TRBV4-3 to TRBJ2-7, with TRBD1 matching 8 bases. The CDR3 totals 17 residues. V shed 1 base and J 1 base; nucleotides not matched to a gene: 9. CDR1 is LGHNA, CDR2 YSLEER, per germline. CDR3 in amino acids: CASSQGYDRGLSYEQYF. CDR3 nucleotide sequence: TGCGCCAGCAGCCAAGGGTATGACAGGGGCCTTTCCTACGAGCAGTACTTC.

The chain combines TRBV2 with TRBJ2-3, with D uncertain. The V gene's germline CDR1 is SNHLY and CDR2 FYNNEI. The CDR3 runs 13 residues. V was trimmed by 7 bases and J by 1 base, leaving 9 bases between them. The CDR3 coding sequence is TGTGCCAGCACCTTAGCTGGCACAGATACGCAGTATTTT. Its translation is CASTLAGTDTQYF. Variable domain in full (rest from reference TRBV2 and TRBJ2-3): EPEVTQTPSHQVTQMGQEVILRCVPISNHLYFYWYRQILGQKVEFLVSFYNNEISEKSEIFDDQFSVERPDGSNFTLKIRSTKLEDSAMYFCASTLAGTDTQYFGPGTRLTVL.

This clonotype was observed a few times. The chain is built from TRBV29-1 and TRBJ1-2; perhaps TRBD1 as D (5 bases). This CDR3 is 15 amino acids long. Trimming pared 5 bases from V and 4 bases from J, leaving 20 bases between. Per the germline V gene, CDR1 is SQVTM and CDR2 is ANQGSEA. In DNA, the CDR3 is TGCAGCGTTCACGGGTCGGGGGTTCGGGGCTATGGCTACACCTTC. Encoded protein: CSVHGSGVRGYGYTF.

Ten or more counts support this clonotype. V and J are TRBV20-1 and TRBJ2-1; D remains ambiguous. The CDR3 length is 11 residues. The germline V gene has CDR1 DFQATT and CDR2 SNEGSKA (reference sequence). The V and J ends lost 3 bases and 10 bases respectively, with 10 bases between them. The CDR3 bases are TGCAGTGCTAGTGAAAGTGGCGAGCAGTTCTTC. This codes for CSASESGEQFF.

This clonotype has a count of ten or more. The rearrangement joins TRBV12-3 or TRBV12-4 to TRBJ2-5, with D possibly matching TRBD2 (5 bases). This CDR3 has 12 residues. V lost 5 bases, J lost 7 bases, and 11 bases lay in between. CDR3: CASSPSGWTQYF. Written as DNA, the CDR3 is TGTGCCAGCAGTCCGTCGGGGTGGACCCAGTACTTC.

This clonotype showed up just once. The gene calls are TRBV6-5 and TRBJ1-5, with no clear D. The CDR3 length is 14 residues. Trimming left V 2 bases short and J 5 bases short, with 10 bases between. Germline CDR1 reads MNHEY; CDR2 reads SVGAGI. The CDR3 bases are TGTGCCAGCAGTTACCCTGGGATGTATCAGCCCCAGCATTTT. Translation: CASSYPGMYQPQHF.

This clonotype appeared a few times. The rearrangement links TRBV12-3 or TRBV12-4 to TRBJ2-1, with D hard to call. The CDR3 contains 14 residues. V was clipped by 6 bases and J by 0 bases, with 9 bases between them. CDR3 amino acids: CASSQMSSYNEQFF. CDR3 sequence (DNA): TGTGCCAGCAGCCAGATGAGCTCCTACAATGAGCAGTTCTTC.